The subject of this entry is one T cell receptor beta chain. Its antigen is currently unknown. Sequencing in the ViraFEST assay came after antigen-specific CD4+ T cells had been expanded with viral peptide pools, which were used to stimulate PBMC. It was after 10 days of culture that CD4+ T cells were isolated. By PCR, the person was confirmed to have had SARS-CoV-2 infection between March and December 2020. BNT162b2 vaccine or mRNA-1273 vaccine was given to participants in two doses. Days 3 and 7 saw half the medium replaced with IL-2 medium. Germline V gives CDR1 MNHEY, CDR2 SVGEGT. Trimming cost V 4 bases and J 1 base, with 7 bases left between them. This CDR3 region has 13 residues. Profiling relied on immunoSEQ multiplex PCR, and the TCRdb table lists in-frame clones only, not all of them. The profile shows fewer than 15,000 clones, roughly 73% of them singletons. This entry belongs to a study of vaccination effects on CD4 cells after COVID-19. Study-wide background: A few convalescent patients were sampled both early and late post-vaccination. The post-vaccine samples were taken, at the median, 72 days after the second dose.

General study findings and limits: The study enrolled few convalescent patients and sampled no early post-infection timepoints.

The J gene is TRBJ2-5, the V gene TRBV6-2 or TRBV6-3; perhaps D is TRBD1 or TRBD2 (6 bases each). This clonotype was sampled from a human donor who had a prior SARS-CoV-2 infection. Specimen: CD4+ T cells from PBMCs cultured with HCoV-NL63 spike peptides, collected after COVID-19 vaccination. CDR3 region: CASSSGAQETQYF. The CDR3 region has the DNA TGTGCCAGCAGTTCGGGGGCCCAAGAGACCCAGTACTTC.